This T cell receptor (beta chain) is drawn from a study of shared clonotypes between healthy human individuals. Method: immunoSEQ multiplex PCR; TCRdb's copy keeps in-frame clones and lacks some. The sample shows roughly 1,600,000 clones, about 98.5% of them seen only once. The sequenced sample was naive CD4+ T cells sorted from blood. Subset in this sample: CD45RA+ positively selected. The sequence derives from a man aged 25 to 45 in good health.

The CDR3 sequence is CASGAGGPEYNEQFF. As DNA, the CDR3 is TGTGCCAGCGGGGCGGGAGGGCCGGAATACAATGAGCAGTTCTTC. The chain joins TRBV7-9 to TRBJ2-1; 9 nucleotides line up with TRBD2. V lost 8 bases and J lost 4; bases outside the gene matches: 9. CDR3 length: 15 amino acids. Germline CDR1 and CDR2: SEHNR and FQNEAQ (reference sequence).